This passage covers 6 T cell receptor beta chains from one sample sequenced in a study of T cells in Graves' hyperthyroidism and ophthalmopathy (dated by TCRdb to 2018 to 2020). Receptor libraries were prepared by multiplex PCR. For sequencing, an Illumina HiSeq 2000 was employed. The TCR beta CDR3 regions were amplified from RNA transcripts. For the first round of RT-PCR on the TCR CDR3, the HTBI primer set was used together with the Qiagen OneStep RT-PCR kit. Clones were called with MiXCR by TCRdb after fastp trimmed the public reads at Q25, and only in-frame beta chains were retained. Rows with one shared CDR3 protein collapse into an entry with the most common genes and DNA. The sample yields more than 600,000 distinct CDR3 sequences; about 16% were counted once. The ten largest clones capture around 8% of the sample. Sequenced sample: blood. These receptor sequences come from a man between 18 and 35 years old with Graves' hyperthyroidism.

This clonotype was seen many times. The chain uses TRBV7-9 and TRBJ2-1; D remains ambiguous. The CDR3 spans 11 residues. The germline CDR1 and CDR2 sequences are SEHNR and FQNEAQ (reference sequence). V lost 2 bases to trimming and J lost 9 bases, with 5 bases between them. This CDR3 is CASSLFPEQFF. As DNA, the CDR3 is TGTGCCAGCAGCTTATTCCCTGAGCAGTTCTTC.

In nucleotides, the CDR3 is TGTGCCAGCCGCCCTGAGGCCCCCCTCTCCTACGAGCAGTACTTC. Translation gives CASRPEAPLSYEQYF. The chain employs TRBV5-8 and TRBJ2-7; D not certain. Germline V gene data show CDR1 as SGHTS and CDR2 as YDEGEE. Deletions cut 7 bases from V and 0 bases from J, with 17 bases between. The CDR3 sequence is 15 residues long. Variable domain in full (rest from reference TRBV5-8 and TRBJ2-7): EAGVTQSPTHLIKTRGQQATLRCSPISGHTSVYWYQQALGLGLQFLLWYDEGEERNRGNFPPRFSGRQFPNYSSELNVNALELEDSALYLCASRPEAPLSYEQYFGPGTRLTVT.

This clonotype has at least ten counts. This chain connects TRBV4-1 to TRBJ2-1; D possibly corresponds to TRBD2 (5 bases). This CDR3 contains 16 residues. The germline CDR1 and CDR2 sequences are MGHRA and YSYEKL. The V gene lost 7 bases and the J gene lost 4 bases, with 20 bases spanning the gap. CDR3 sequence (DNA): TGCGCCAGCAACCCAAACTGGGAGAGAGGTTACAATGAGCAGTTCTTC. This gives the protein CASNPNWERGYNEQFF.

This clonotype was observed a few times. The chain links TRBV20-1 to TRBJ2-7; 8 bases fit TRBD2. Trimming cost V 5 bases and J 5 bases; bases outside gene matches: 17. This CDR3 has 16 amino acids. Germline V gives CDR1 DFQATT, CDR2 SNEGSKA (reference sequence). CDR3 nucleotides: TGCAGTGCTCCTCCTTTTACTAGCGGATTGCGGAACGAGCAGTACTTC. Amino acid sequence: CSAPPFTSGLRNEQYF.

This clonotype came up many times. CDR3 bases: TGTGCCAGCAGTGAAGGGGGATCGGGTGGCTACACCTTC. It encodes CASSEGGSGGYTF. V and J are TRBV2 and TRBJ1-2; no clear D gene. V gave up 1 base and J gave up 7 bases, with 10 bases separating them. The length of the CDR3 is 13 residues. Germline lookup yields CDR1 SNHLY and CDR2 FYNNEI.

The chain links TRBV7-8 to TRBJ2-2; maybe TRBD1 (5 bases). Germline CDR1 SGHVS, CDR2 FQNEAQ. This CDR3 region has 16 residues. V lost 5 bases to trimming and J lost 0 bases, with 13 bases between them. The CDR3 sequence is CASSLHRRSNTGELFF. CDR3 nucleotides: TGTGCCAGCAGCCTACACAGGAGATCGAACACCGGGGAGCTGTTTTTT.